This entry describes one T cell receptor beta chain. The sample belongs to a study of stem cell transplantation in POMP-related autoinflammatory disease. Overall study: Impaired MHC class I-dependent CD8+ differentiation was hypothesized from defective thymoproteasomes. Neutrophil and platelet engraftment from the graft donor was 100% through one year after transplant.

The CDR3 consists of 13 residues. Germline V gene data show CDR1 as KGHSH and CDR2 as LQKENI. Unmatched junction bases numbered 4, after V lost 5 bases and J lost 7 bases. Sequencing was performed with immunoSEQ multiplex PCR; in TCRdb, only in-frame clones are kept and a portion is missing. The data contain about 68,000 clones, approximately 90% of them seen just once; the ten biggest clones take up around 0.66%. The chain combines TRBV18 with TRBJ1-4, with 7 bases fitting TRBD1. The TCR comes from a human patient with POMP-related autoinflammation and immune dysregulation (PRAID). Some T cells may trace back to the graft donor. The sequencing here drew on CD4+ T cells from PBMCs, taken after stem cell transplantation. The CDR3 loop reads CASSTGQSEKLFF. In DNA, the CDR3 is TGTGCCAGCTCAACGGGACAGAGTGAAAAACTGTTTTTT.